Shown below are 12 T cell receptor beta chains from a single sample sequenced in a study of cytotoxic CD8 clonotypes in ibrutinib-treated CLL. The repertoire was sequenced with immunoSEQ multiplex PCR; TCRdb's copy has only in-frame clones and lacks some. This sample carries more than 85,000 clones, around 80% of them seen once, and the ten largest clones take 32%. This material consisted of PBMCs, taken after 12 months of ibrutinib treatment. Receptors originate from a human donor with chronic lymphocytic leukemia.

The chain couples TRBV6-4 to TRBJ2-7, with 7 positions matching TRBD1. Trimming removed 4 bases from V and 5 bases from J; junction bases left unmatched: 11. Germline V gene sequence: CDR1 MRHNA, CDR2 SNTAGT. This CDR3 is 15 amino acids long. Here the CDR3 reads CASSVNSDRVNEQYF. CDR3 coding DNA: TGTGCCAGCAGTGTCAACTCCGACAGGGTGAACGAGCAGTACTTC.

CDR3 region: CSARGGPFSGNTIYF. For the CDR3, the DNA is TGCAGCGCCCGCGGGGGGCCCTTCTCTGGAAACACCATATATTTT. The genes are TRBV29-1 and TRBJ1-3; TRBD1 is a possible D gene (6 bases). Trimming left V 7 bases short and J 0 bases short, with 16 bases between. Per the germline V gene, CDR1 is SQVTM and CDR2 is ANQGSEA. The CDR3 runs 15 residues.

V and J are TRBV6-6 and TRBJ1-2; D is possibly TRBD1 (6 bases). Germline V gene data show CDR1 as MNHNY and CDR2 as SVGAGI (reference sequence). The CDR3 contains 12 residues. V dropped 4 bases and J dropped 5 bases, with 8 bases sitting between them. CDR3 bases: TGTGCCAGCAGTTTCACAGGGTATGGCTACACCTTC. It codes for CASSFTGYGYTF.

The rearrangement links TRBV2 to TRBJ2-6; 7 bases align to TRBD2. CDR3 length equals 13 residues. Germline lookup yields CDR1 SNHLY and CDR2 FYNNEI. V lost 6 bases and J lost 11; bases outside the gene matches: 7. This chain's CDR3 is CASRRGVEDVLTF. CDR3 DNA sequence: TGTGCCAGCAGACGGGGGGTGGAGGACGTCCTGACTTTC.

This clone came up once. The V gene is TRBV6-1, the J gene TRBJ1-6; D is possibly TRBD1 (6 bases). There are 16 residues in the CDR3. Germline V CDR1 and CDR2: MNHNS, SASEGT. The germline V and J ends were trimmed by 4 bases and 4 bases, with 14 bases remaining between them. CDR3 in DNA: TGTGCCAGCAGTGGGGGAGGGGGACGGTATAATTCACCCCTCCACTTT. Translated, it gives CASSGGGGRYNSPLHF.

Only one count was recorded for this clone. For the CDR3, the DNA is TGTGCCAGCGGGGGGTTGGATACGCAGTATTTT. Amino acids: CASGGLDTQYF. The chain links TRBV6-5 to TRBJ2-3, with a possible D match to TRBD2 (6 bases). This CDR3 is built from 11 residues. The V end lost 8 bases, the J end lost 6 bases, and 9 bases lay between the germline ends. Germline V gene data show CDR1 as MNHEY and CDR2 as SVGAGI.

This chain joins TRBV6-5 and TRBJ2-1; D is uncertain. The germline V gene encodes CDR1 MNHEY and CDR2 SVGAGI. The CDR3 spans 16 residues. Trimming took 0 bases from V and 0 from J, leaving 9 bases between them. The CDR3 sequence is CASSYSGQSSYNEQFF. In nucleotides, the CDR3 is TGTGCCAGCAGTTACTCGGGTCAAAGCTCCTACAATGAGCAGTTCTTC.

The chain joins TRBV7-9 to TRBJ1-6; D not resolved. With 4 bases removed from V and 7 bases from J, the gap between germline ends came to 20 bases. The germline CDR1 and CDR2 sequences are SEHNR and FQNEAQ (reference sequence). The CDR3 spans 17 residues. The CDR3 DNA is TGTGCCAGCAGCTCGAAGGTCCTAGATGCCTCCAATTCACCCCTCCACTTT. Translating gives CASSSKVLDASNSPLHF.

The chain uses TRBV14 and TRBJ1-1; unclear D gene. The CDR3 is 13 amino acids. Germline CDR1 and CDR2: SGHDN and FVKESK. V was trimmed by 1 base and J by 8 bases, leaving 11 bases between them. CDR3 DNA: TGTGCCAGCAGCCAAGGACGTTGGGAGGAAGCTTTCTTT. Residues: CASSQGRWEEAFF.

This chain joins TRBV5-1 and TRBJ2-7; 10 nucleotides line up with TRBD1. The CDR3 totals 15 residues. The V gene end was trimmed by 3 bases and the J gene end by 7 bases; junction bases not matched to a gene: 10. Per the germline V gene, CDR1 is SGHRS and CDR2 is YFSETQ. The CDR3 DNA is TGCGCCAGCAGCTATTCCGGGACAGGGGCCGGGGAGCAGTACTTC. It yields the protein CASSYSGTGAGEQYF.

The chain carries TRBV29-1 and TRBJ1-1, with a tentative D call TRBD1 (5 bases). Trimming stripped 1 base from V and 4 bases from J, with 10 bases between. CDR3 length equals 13 residues. CDR1 and CDR2 from the germline V gene are SQVTM and ANQGSEA. DNA of the CDR3: TGCAGCGTTGAAGGGTACGGGGGCACTGAAGCTTTCTTT. Residues: CSVEGYGGTEAFF.

This rearrangement joins TRBV5-6 to TRBJ2-5, with 9 bases identical to TRBD2. This CDR3 is built from 16 residues. With V trimmed by 1 base and J by 4 bases, 8 bases remained unmatched. Per the germline V gene, CDR1 is SGHDT and CDR2 is YYEEEE. The CDR3 DNA reads TGTGCCAGCAGCTTGCCCCCAGCGGGGGGAAGAGAGACCCAGTACTTC. Amino acid sequence: CASSLPPAGGRETQYF. The full variable domain, its missing parts supplied by reference TRBV5-6 and TRBJ2-5, is DAGVTQSPTHLIKTRGQQVTLRCSPKSGHDTVSWYQQALGQGPQFIFQYYEEEERQRGNFPDRFSGHQFPNYSSELNVNALLLGDSALYLCASSLPPAGGRETQYFGPGTRLLVL.